This TCR beta chain is drawn from a study of blood T cell repertoires in COVID-19. On the study more broadly: Sites in the United States, Italy and Spain provided acute and convalescent COVID-19 samples. Sources were T cells, B-cell-depleted T cells, or PBMCs; the material itself was cDNA or gDNA.

This CDR3 spans 20 amino acids. The junction had 21 bases not matched to a gene; V was cut back by 4 bases and J by 3 bases. The germline gives CDR1 SQVTM, CDR2 ANQGSEA. Method: immunoSEQ multiplex PCR; TCRdb's copy keeps in-frame clones and lacks some. The sample has approximately 210,000 clones, just over 85% seen once. The receptor was isolated from a man aged 25-45 years who had recovered from COVID-19. Sequenced: peripheral blood. The rearrangement joins TRBV29-1 to TRBJ2-3; 11 bases map to TRBD1. CDR3 region: CSVVSGHPWRTGGITDTQYF. CDR3 in DNA: TGCAGCGTTGTAAGCGGGCACCCATGGAGGACAGGGGGCATTACAGATACGCAGTATTTT.